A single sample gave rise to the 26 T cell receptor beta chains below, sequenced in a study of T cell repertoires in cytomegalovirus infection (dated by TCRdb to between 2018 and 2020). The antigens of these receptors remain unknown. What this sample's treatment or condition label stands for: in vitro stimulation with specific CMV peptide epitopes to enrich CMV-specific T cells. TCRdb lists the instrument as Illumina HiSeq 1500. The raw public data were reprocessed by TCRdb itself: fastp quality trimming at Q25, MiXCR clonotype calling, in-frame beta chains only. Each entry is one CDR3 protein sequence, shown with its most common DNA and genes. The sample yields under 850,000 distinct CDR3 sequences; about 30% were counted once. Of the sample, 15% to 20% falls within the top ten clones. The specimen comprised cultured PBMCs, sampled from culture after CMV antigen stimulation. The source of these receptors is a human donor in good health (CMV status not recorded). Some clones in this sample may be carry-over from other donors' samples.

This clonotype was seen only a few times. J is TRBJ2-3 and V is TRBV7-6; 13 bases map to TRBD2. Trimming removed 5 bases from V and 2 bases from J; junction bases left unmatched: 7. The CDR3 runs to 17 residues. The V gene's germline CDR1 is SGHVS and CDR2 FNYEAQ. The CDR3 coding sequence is TGTGCCAGCAGCACGGGACTAGCGGGGCGCCTCACAGATACGCAGTATTTT. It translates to CASSTGLAGRLTDTQYF.

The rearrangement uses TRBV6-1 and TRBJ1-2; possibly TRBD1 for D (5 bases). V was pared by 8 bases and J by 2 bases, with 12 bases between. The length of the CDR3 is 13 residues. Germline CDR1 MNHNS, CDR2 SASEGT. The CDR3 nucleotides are TGTGCCAGCCGGAGAGGGGCGAACTATGGCTACACCTTC. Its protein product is CASRRGANYGYTF.

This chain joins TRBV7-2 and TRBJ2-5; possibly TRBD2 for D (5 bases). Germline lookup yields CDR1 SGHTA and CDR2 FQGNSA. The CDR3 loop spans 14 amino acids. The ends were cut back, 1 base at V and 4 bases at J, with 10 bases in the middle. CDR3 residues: CASSLGGWRETQYF. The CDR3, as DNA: TGTGCCAGCAGCTTAGGCGGGTGGAGAGAGACCCAGTACTTC.

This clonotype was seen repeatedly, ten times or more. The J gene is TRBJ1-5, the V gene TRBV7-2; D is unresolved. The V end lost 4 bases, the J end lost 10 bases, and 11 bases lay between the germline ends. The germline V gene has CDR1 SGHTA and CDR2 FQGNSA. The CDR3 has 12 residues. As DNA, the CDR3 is TGTGCCAGCAGCTATTCAGGTGAACCCCAGCATTTT. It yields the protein CASSYSGEPQHF.

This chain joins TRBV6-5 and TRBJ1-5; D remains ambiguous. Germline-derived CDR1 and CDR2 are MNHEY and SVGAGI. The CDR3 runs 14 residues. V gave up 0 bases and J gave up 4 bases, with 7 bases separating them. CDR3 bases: TGTGCCAGCAGTTACTCCGGGGAAAATCAGCCCCAGCATTTT. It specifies CASSYSGENQPQHF.

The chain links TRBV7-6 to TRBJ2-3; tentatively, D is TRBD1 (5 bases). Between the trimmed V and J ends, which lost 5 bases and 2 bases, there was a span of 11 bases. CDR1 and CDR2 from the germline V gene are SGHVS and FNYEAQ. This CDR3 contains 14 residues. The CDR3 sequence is CASSIGHYTDTQYF. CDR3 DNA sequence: TGTGCCAGCAGCATTGGACACTACACAGATACGCAGTATTTT.

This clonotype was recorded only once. The CDR3: CSAQTENYNSPLHF. CDR3 DNA: TGCAGTGCCCAGACAGAAAACTATAATTCACCCCTCCACTTT. V gene TRBV20-1 combines with J gene TRBJ1-6, with a weak D call TRBD1 (5 bases). The germline V gene has CDR1 DFQATT and CDR2 SNEGSKA (reference sequence). Trimming took 6 bases from V and 3 from J, leaving 12 bases between them. The CDR3 contains 14 residues.

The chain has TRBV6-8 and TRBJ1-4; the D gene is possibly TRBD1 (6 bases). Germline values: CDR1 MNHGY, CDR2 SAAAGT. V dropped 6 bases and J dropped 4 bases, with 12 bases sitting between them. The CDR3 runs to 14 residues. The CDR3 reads CASSGGGRNEKLFF. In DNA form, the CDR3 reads TGTGCCAGCAGCGGGGGCGGACGTAATGAAAAACTGTTTTTT.

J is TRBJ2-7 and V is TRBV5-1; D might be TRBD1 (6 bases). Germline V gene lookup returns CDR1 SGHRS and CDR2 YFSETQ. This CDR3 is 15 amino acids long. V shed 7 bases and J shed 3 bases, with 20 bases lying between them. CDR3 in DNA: TGCGCCAGCGCCCCTCACAGGGTCTGGGACTACGAGCAGTACTTC. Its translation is CASAPHRVWDYEQYF.

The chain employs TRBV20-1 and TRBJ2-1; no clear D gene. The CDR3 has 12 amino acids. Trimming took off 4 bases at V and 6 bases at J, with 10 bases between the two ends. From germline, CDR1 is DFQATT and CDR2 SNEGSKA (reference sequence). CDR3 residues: CSATDIRNEQFF. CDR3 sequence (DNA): TGCAGTGCTACCGACATACGCAATGAGCAGTTCTTC.

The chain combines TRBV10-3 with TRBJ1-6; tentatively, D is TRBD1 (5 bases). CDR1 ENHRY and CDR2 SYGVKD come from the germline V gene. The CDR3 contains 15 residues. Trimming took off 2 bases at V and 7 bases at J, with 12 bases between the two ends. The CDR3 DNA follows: TGTGCCATCAGTGAGGCGGGACGCCGGAATTCACCCCTCCACTTT. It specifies CAISEAGRRNSPLHF.

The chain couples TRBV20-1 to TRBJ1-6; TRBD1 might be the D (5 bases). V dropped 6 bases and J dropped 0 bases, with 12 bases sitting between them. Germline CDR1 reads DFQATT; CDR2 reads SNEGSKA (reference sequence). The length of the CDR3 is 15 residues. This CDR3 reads CSAWDGSSYNSPLHF. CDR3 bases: TGCAGTGCCTGGGACGGGAGCTCCTATAATTCACCCCTCCACTTT.

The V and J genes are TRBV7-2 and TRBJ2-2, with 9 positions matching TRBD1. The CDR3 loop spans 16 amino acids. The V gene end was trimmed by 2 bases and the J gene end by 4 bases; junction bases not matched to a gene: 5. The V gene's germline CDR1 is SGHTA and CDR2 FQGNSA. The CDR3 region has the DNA TGTGCCAGCAGCTTAACAGGGGGCGTCGGCACCGGGGAGCTGTTTTTT. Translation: CASSLTGGVGTGELFF.

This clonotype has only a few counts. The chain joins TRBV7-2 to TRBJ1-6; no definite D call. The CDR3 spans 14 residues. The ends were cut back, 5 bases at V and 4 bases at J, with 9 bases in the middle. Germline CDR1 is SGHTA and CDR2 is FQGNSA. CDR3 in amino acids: CASSRPGYNSPLHF. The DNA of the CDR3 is TGTGCCAGCAGCCGGCCCGGGTATAATTCACCCCTCCACTTT.

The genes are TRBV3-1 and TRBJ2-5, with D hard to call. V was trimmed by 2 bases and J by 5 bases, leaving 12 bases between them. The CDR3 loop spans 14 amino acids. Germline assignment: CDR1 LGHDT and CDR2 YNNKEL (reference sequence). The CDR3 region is CASSQRPSGETQYF. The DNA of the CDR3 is TGTGCCAGCAGCCAAAGGCCCAGTGGCGAGACCCAGTACTTC.

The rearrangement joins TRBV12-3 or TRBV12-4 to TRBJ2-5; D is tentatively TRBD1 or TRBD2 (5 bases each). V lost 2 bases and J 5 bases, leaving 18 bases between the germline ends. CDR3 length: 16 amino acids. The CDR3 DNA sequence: TGTGCCAGCAGTTTACCCAGAAGGGGTAGGGAGGAGACCCAGTACTTC. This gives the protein CASSLPRRGREETQYF.

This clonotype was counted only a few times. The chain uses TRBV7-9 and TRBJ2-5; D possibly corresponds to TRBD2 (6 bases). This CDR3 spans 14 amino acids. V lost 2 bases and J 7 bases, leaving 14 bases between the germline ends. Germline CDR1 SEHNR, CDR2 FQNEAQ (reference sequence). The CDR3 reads CASSLRERRGTQYF. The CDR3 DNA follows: TGTGCCAGCAGCTTAAGGGAAAGGAGGGGGACCCAGTACTTC.

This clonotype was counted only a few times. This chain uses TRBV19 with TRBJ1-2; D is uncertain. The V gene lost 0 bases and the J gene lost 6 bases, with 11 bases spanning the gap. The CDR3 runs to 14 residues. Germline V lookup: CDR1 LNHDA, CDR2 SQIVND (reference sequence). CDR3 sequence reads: CASSIDFSSNGYTF. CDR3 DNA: TGTGCCAGTAGTATAGATTTTTCCAGTAATGGCTACACCTTC.

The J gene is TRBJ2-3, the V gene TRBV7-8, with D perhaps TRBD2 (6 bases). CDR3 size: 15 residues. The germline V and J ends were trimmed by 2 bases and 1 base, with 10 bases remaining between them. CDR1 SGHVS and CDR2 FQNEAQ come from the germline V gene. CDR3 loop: CASSLTVAGTDTQYF. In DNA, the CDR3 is TGTGCCAGCAGCTTAACGGTAGCGGGCACAGATACGCAGTATTTT.

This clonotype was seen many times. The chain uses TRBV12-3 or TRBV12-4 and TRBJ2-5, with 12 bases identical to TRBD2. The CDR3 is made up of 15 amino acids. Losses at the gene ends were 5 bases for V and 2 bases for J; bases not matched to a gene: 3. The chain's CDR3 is CASSTLAGGQETQYF. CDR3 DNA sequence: TGTGCCAGCAGTACGCTAGCGGGGGGGCAAGAGACCCAGTACTTC.

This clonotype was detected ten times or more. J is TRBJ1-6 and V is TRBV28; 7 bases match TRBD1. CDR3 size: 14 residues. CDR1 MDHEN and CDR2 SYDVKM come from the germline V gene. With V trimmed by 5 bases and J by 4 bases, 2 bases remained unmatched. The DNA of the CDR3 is TGTGCCAGCAGTCCGACAGGGTATAATTCACCCCTCCACTTT. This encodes CASSPTGYNSPLHF.

The CDR3 protein is CATGGTVGNQPQHF. Here the CDR3 DNA reads TGTGCCACCGGGGGGACTGTGGGCAATCAGCCCCAGCATTTT. The V call is TRBV19, the J call TRBJ1-5; possibly TRBD1 for D (5 bases). V shed 10 bases and J shed 2 bases, with 15 bases lying between them. This CDR3 contains 14 residues. Germline V gene sequence: CDR1 LNHDA, CDR2 SQIVND (reference sequence).

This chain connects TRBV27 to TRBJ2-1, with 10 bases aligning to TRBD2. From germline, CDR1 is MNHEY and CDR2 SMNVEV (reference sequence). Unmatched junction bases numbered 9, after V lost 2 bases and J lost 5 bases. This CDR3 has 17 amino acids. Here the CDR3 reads CASSLQALAGDHNEQFF. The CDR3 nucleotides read TGTGCCAGCAGTTTACAGGCCCTAGCGGGAGATCACAATGAGCAGTTCTTC.

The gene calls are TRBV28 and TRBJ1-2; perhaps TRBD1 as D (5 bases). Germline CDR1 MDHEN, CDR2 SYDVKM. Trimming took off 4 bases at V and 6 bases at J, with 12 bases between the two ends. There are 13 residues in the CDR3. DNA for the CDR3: TGTGCCAGCAGTTCAAGTTTGGGGGATGGCTACACCTTC. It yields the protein CASSSSLGDGYTF.

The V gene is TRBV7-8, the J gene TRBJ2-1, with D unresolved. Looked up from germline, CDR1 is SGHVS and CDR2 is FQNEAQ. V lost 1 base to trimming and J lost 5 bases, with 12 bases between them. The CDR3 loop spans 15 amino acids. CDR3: CASSLGPGMNNEQFF. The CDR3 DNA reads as TGTGCCAGCAGCTTAGGGCCGGGCATGAACAATGAGCAGTTCTTC.

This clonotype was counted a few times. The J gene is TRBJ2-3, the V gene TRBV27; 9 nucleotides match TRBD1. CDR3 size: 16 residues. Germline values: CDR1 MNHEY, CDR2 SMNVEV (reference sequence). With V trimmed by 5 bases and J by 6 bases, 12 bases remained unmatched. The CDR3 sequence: CASSLGGTGIRDTQYF. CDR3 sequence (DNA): TGTGCCAGCAGTCTTGGTGGGACAGGGATTAGGGATACGCAGTATTTT.